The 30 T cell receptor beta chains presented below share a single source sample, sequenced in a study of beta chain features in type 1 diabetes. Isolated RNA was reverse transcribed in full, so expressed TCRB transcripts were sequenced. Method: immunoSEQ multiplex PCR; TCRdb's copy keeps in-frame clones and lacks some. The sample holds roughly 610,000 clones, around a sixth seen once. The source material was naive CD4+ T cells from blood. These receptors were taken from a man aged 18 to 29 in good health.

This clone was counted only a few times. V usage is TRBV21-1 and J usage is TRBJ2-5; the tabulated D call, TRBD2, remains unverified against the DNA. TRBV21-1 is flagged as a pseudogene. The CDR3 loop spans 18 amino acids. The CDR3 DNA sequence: TGTGCCAGCAGTCAGCCTACGGGGACTAGCGGGAGTCCGGAGACCCAGTACTTC. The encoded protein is CASSQPTGTSGSPETQYF.

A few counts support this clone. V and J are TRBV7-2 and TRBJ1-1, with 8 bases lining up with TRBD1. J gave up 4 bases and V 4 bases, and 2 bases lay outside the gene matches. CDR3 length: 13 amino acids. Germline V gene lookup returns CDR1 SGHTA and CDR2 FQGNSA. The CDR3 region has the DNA TGTGCCAGCAGCTATACAGGGGGCACTGAAGCTTTCTTT. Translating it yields CASSYTGGTEAFF. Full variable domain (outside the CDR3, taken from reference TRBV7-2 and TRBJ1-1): GAGVSQSPSNKVTEKGKDVELRCDPISGHTALYWYRQSLGQGLEFLIYFQGNSAPDKSGLPSDRFSAERTGGSVSTLTIQRTQQEDSAVYLCASSYTGGTEAFFGQGTRLTVV.

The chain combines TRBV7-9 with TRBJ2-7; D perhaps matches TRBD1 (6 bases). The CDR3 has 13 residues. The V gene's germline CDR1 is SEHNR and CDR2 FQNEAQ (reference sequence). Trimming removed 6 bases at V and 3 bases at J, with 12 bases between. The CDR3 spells CASSRQGYYEQYF. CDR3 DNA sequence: TGTGCCAGCAGTCGGCAGGGGTACTACGAGCAGTACTTC.

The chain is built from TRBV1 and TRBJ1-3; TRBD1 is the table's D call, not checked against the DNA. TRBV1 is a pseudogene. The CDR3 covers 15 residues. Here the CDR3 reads CTSSQDRDSGNTIYF. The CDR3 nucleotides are TGCACCAGCAGCCAAGACAGGGACTCTGGAAACACCATATATTTT.

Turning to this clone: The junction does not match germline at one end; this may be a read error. The chain's CDR3 is CALSRQWSDLQPQHF. CDR3 in DNA: TGTGCCTTGAGTAGACAGTGGTCGGATCTTCAGCCCCAGCATTTT. J is TRBJ1-5 and V is TRBV30; possibly TRBD1 for D (5 bases). The germline gives CDR1 GTSNPN, CDR2 SVGIG (reference sequence). CDR3 length equals 15 residues. Full variable domain (remainder filled in from reference TRBV30 and TRBJ1-5): SQTIHQWPATLVQPVGSPLSLECTVEGTSNPNLYWYRQAAGRGLQLLFYSVGIGQISSEVPQNLSASRPQDRQFILSSKKLLLSDSGFYLCALSRQWSDLQPQHFGDGTRLSIL.

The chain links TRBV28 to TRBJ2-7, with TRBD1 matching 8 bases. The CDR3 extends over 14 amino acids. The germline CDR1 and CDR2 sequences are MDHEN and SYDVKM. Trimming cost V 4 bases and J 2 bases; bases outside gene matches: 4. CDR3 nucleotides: TGTGCCAGCAGTTCGACAGGGGAGACCTACGAGCAGTACTTC. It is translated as CASSSTGETYEQYF.

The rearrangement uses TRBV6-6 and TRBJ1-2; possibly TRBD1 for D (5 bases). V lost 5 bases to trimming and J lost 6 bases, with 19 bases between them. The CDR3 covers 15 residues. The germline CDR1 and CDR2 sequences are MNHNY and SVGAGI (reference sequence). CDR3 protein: CASSGRREFGNGYTF. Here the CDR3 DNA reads TGTGCCAGCAGTGGCCGCAGGGAATTCGGAAATGGCTACACCTTC.

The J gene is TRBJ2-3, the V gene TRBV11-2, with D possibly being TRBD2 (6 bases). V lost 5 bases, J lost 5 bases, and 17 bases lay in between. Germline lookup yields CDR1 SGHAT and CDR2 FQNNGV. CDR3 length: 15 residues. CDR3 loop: CASSPLTGARDTQYF. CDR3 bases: TGTGCCAGCAGCCCACTCACGGGAGCGAGAGATACGCAGTATTTT. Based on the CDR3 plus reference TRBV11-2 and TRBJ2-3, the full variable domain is EAGVAQSPRYKIIEKRQSVAFWCNPISGHATLYWYQQILGQGPKLLIQFQNNGVVDDSQLPKDRFSAERLKGVDSTLKIQPAKLEDSAVYLCASSPLTGARDTQYFGPGTRLTVL.

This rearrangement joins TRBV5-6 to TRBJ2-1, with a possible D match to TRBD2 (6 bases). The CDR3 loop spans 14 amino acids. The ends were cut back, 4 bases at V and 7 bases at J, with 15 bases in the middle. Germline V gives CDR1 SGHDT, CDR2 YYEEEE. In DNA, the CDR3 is TGTGCCAGCAGCCAGAGGGGACTGATAAATGAGCAGTTCTTC. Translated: CASSQRGLINEQFF.

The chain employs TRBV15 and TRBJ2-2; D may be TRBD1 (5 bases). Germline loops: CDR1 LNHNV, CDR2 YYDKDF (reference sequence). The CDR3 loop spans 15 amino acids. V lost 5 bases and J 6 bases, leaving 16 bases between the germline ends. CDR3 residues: CATSGATVTPGELFF. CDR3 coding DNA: TGTGCCACCAGCGGAGCGACAGTTACCCCCGGGGAGCTGTTTTTT.

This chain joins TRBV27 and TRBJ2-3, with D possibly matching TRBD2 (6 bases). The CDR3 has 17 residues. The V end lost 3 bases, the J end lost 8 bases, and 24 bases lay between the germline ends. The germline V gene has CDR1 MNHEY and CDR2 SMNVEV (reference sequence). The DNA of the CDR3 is TGTGCCAGCAGTTTGTTCGCGGGGTGGGGGACCCTAGTTACGCAGTATTTT. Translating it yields CASSLFAGWGTLVTQYF.

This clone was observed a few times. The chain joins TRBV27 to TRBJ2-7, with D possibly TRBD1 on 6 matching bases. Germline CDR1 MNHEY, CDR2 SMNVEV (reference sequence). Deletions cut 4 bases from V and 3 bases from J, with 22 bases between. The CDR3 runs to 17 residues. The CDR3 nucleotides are TGTGCCAGCAGTTCATCTTACAGGGCTTTAGTAGTCTACGAGCAGTACTTC. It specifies CASSSSYRALVVYEQYF.

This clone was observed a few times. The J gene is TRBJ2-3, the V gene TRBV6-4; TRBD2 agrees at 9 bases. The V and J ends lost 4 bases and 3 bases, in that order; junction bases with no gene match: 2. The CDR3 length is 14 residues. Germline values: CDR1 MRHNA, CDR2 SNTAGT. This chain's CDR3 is CASSVAGATDTQYF. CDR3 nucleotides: TGTGCCAGCAGTGTAGCGGGGGCAACAGATACGCAGTATTTT.

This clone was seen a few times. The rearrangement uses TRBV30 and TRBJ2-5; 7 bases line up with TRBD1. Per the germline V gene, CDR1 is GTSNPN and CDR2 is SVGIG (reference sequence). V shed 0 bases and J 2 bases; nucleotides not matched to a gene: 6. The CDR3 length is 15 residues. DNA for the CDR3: TGTGCCTGGAGTGTGGTTTCGGGACAGCAAGAGACCCAGTACTTC. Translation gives CAWSVVSGQQETQYF.

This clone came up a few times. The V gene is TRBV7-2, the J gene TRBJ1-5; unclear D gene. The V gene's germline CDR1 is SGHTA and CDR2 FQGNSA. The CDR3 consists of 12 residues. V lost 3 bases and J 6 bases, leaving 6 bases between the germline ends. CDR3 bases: TGTGCCAGCAGCTTCGGAGTTCAGCCCCAGCATTTT. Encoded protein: CASSFGVQPQHF.

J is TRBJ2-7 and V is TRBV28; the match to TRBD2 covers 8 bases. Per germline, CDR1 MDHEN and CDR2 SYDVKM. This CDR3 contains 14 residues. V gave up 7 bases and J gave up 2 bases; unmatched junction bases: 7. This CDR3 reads CASISDSGAYEQYF. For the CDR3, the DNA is TGTGCCAGCATTTCAGATAGCGGGGCCTACGAGCAGTACTTC.

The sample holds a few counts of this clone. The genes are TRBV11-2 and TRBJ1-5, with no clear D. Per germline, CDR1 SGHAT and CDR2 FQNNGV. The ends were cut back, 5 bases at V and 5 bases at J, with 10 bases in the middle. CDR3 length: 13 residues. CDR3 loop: CASSLVIHQPQHF. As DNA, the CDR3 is TGTGCCAGCAGCCTGGTCATTCATCAGCCCCAGCATTTT.

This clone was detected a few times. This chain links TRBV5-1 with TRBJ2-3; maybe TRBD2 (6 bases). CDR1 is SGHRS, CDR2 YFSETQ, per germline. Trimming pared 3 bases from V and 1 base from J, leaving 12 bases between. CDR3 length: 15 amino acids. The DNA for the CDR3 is TGCGCCAGCAGCTCGGATAGCGGCCGCACAGATACGCAGTATTTT. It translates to CASSSDSGRTDTQYF.

CDR3 nucleotides: TGCGCCAGCAGCTTCCGACTAGCGGGAGGCTACAATGAGCAGTTCTTC. Translated, it gives CASSFRLAGGYNEQFF. The chain recombines TRBV5-1 with TRBJ2-1, with TRBD2 identical over 13 bases. CDR3 size: 16 residues. The V segment lost 2 bases and the J segment 3 bases; nucleotides outside the gene matches: 2. In germline, CDR1 is SGHRS, CDR2 YFSETQ.

The CDR3 DNA sequence: TGTGCCAGCGGGACAGAGAATCAGCCCCAGCATTTT. As protein: CASGTENQPQHF. The chain recombines TRBV9 with TRBJ1-5; TRBD1 matches at 7 bases. Germline lookup yields CDR1 SGDLS and CDR2 YYNGEE. There are 12 residues in the CDR3. Trimming removed 7 bases from V and 4 bases from J; junction bases left unmatched: 2.

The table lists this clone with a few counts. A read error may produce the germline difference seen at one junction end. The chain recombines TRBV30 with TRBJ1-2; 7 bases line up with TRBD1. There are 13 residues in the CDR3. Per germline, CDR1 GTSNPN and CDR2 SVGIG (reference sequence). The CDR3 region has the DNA TGTGCCTGGTGGTCCGGGACAGCCCTAGCCATGGCCTTC. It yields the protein CAWWSGTALAMAF.

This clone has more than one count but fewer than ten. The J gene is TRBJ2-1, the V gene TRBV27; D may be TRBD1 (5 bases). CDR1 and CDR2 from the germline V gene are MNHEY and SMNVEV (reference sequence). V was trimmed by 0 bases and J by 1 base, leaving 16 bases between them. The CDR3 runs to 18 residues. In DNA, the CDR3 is TGTGCCAGCAGTTTATCGAGTTCAGGGTACTCGTCCTACAATGAGCAGTTCTTC. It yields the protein CASSLSSSGYSSYNEQFF.

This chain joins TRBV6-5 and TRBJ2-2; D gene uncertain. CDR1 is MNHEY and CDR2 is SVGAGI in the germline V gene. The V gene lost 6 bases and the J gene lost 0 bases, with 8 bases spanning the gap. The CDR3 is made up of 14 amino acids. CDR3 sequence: CASRDGSNTGELFF. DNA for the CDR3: TGTGCCAGCAGAGACGGGTCGAACACCGGGGAGCTGTTTTTT.

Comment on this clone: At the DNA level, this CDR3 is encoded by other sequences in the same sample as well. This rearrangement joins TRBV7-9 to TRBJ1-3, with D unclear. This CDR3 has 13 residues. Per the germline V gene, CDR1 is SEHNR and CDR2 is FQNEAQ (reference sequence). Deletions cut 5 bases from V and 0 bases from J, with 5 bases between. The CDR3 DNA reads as TGTGCCAGCAGCCTCCTCTCTGGAAACACCATATATTTT. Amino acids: CASSLLSGNTIYF.

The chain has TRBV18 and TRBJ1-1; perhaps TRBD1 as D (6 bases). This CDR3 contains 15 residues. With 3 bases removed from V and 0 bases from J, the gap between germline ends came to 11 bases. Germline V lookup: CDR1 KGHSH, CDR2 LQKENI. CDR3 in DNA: TGTGCCAGCTCACCCCCGACAGGAGTGAACACTGAAGCTTTCTTT. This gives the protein CASSPPTGVNTEAFF.

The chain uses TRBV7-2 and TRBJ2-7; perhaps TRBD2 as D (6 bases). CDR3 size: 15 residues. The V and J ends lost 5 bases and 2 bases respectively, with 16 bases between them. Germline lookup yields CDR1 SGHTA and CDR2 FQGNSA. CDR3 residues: CASSVTSPEPYEQYF. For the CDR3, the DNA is TGTGCCAGCAGCGTAACTAGCCCGGAACCCTACGAGCAGTACTTC. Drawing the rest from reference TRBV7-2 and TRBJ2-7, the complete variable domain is GAGVSQSPSNKVTEKGKDVELRCDPISGHTALYWYRQSLGQGLEFLIYFQGNSAPDKSGLPSDRFSAERTGGSVSTLTIQRTQQEDSAVYLCASSVTSPEPYEQYFGPGTRLTVT.

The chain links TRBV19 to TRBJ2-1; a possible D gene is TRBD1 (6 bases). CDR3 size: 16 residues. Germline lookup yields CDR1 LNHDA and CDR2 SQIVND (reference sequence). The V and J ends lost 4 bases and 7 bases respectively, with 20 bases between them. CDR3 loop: CASSTTGTIGWNEQFF. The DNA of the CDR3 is TGTGCCAGTAGTACAACCGGGACAATAGGATGGAATGAGCAGTTCTTC.

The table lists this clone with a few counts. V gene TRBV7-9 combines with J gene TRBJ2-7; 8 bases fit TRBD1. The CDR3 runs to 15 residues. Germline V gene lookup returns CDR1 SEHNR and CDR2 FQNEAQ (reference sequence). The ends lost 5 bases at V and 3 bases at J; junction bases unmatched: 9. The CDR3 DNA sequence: TGTGCCAGCAGCAGCGGACAGGGATTGGGCTACGAGCAGTACTTC. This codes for CASSSGQGLGYEQYF.

For the CDR3, the DNA is TGTGCCAGCAGGGCGATGACAGCTCTCTTCTACGAGCAGTACTTC. Amino acid sequence: CASRAMTALFYEQYF. The V and J genes are TRBV2 and TRBJ2-7; possible D gene TRBD1, 5 bases. V was clipped by 6 bases and J by 3 bases, with 18 bases between them. CDR3 size: 15 residues. Germline values: CDR1 SNHLY, CDR2 FYNNEI.

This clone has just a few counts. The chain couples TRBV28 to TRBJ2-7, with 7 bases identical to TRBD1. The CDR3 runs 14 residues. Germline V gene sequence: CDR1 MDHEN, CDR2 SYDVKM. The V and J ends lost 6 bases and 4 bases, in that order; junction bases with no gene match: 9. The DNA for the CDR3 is TGTGCCAGCAGGCGGACAGGCCCCCCATACGAGCAGTACTTC. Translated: CASRRTGPPYEQYF.